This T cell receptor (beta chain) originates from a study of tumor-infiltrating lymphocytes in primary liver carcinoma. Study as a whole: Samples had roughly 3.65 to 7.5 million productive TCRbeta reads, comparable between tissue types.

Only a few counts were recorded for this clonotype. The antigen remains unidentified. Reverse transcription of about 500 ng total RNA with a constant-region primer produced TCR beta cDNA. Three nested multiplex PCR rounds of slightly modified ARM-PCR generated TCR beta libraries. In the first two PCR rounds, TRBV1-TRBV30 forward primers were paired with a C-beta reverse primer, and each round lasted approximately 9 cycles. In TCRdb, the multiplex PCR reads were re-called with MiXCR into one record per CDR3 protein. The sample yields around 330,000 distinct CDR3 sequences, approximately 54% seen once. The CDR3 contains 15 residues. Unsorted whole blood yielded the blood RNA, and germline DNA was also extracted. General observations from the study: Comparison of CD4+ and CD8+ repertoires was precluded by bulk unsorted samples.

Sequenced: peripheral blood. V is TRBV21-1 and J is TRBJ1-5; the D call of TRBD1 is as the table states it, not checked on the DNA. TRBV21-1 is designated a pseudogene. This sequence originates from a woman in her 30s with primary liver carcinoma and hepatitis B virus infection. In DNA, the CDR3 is TGTGCCAGCACCTACGGGACAGCCTCCAATCAGCCCCAGCATTTT. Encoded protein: CASTYGTASNQPQHF.